This TCR beta chain was documented in a study of Ad26.COV2.S vaccination and SARS-CoV-2 variants. Across the study: Dosing was one shot or two shots 56 days apart.

General study findings and limits: Non-spike TCR breadth was similar in vaccine and placebo recipients.

This clone was observed a handful of times. Its target is unknown. The treatment was: roughly 20 received Ad26.COV2.S at low or high dose, single or two shots; about 5 received placebo; per-sample allocation not given. Day 63 after the first injection of vaccine or placebo was the sampling time. In the vaccine, an Ad26 vector expressed the SARS-CoV-2 spike of the Wuhan strain. Clones were sequenced by immunoSEQ multiplex PCR, and TCRdb holds only the in-frame ones, with some missing. The sample lists about 350,000 clones, about 88% occurring once. Sequenced material: peripheral blood, taken in a trial of Ad26.COV2.S vaccine versus placebo. The sequence came from a person aged 18-65 years who received the Ad26.COV2.S COVID-19 vaccine or a placebo.

CDR3 coding DNA: TGCGCCAGCAGTGAAGGGACACCGGGTGGGGTCCAGTACTTC. Amino acid sequence: CASSEGTPGGVQYF. The J gene is TRBJ2-5, the V gene TRBV10-1; D may be TRBD1 (6 bases). This CDR3 has 14 residues. Germline CDR1 is WNHNN and CDR2 is SYGVQD (reference sequence). V lost 3 bases and J 10 bases, leaving 18 bases between the germline ends.